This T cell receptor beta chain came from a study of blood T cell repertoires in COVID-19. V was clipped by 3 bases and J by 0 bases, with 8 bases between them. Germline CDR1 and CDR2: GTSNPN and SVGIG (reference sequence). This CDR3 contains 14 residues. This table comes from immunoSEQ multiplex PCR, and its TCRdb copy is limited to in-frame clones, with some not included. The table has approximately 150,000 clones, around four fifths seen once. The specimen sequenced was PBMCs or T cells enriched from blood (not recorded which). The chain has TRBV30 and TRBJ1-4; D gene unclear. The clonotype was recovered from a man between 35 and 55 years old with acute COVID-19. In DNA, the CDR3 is TGTGCCTGGAGCCCCCCAGCAACTAATGAAAAACTGTTTTTT. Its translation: CAWSPPATNEKLFF.